This TCR beta chain was obtained from a study of control samples from healthy donors and cancer patients. Here immunoSEQ multiplex PCR was the method, and the copy in TCRdb shows in-frame clones only, minus some. Here the sample spans approximately 100,000 clones, approximately 90% being singletons. CDR1 is SGHRS, CDR2 YFSETQ, per germline. The V end lost 0 bases, the J end lost 1 base, and 10 bases lay between the germline ends. The CDR3 sequence is 15 residues long. The specimen was PBMCs. This receptor was obtained from a man in his 60s with lung cancer. The gene calls are TRBV5-1 and TRBJ2-5; D is uncertain. CDR3 coding DNA: TGCGCCAGCAGCTTGGTGGGGTTTAGCCAAGAGACCCAGTACTTC. It translates to CASSLVGFSQETQYF.